This record covers a single T cell receptor beta chain. The data were obtained in a study of blood T cell repertoires in COVID-19. Study at large: There were acute and convalescent COVID-19 samples, and they came from the United States, Italy and Spain.

The J segment lost 3 bases and the V segment lost 2 bases, leaving 7 bases of the junction unmatched. CDR1 and CDR2 (germline): MDHEN, SYDVKM. This CDR3 comprises 17 residues. Using immunoSEQ multiplex PCR, the repertoire was profiled, and TCRdb retains in-frame clones only, with some absent. The sample shows some 260,000 clones, around 82% of them seen only once. This clonotype was sampled from a woman older than 75 with active or convalescent COVID-19. The sequenced material came from peripheral blood. This chain links TRBV28 with TRBJ2-1; 10 bases map to TRBD2. The DNA for the CDR3 is TGTGCCAGCAGTTTAGGCGGACTAGCGGCATTCTACAATGAGCAGTTCTTC. Protein: CASSLGGLAAFYNEQFF. Together with reference TRBV28 and TRBJ2-1, the CDR3 gives the full variable domain: DVKVTQSSRYLVKRTGEKVFLECVQDMDHENMFWYRQDPGLGLRLIYFSYDVKMKEKGDIPEGYSVSREKKERFSLILESASTNQTSMYLCASSLGGLAAFYNEQFFGPGTRLTVL.